A single sample is the source of the 31 T cell receptor beta chains below, sequenced in a study of blood T cell repertoires in COVID-19 (dated by TCRdb to between 2020 and 2021). The library was prepared using the immunoSEQ multiplex PCR assay. TCRdb re-hosts the immuneACCESS table, in-frame sequences only. Its copies lack some clones; in the studies checked, an unresolved V gene accounts for under half of them, and the cause for the rest is not known. Counted in this sample were 120,000 to 150,000 clones; approximately 87% of them appeared once. Of the sample, roughly 8% falls within the top ten clones. The source material was peripheral blood. The receptors originated from a woman between 50 and 59 years old with active or convalescent COVID-19.

The gene calls are TRBV2 and TRBJ2-4; D might be TRBD1 (5 bases). Trimming took off 4 bases at V and 2 bases at J, with 12 bases between the two ends. The germline CDR1 and CDR2 sequences are SNHLY and FYNNEI. This CDR3 is 15 amino acids long. In DNA form, the CDR3 reads TGTGCCAGCAGTGGGAGCAGGGATTCCAAAAACATTCAGTACTTC. Its protein is CASSGSRDSKNIQYF.

CDR3 loop: CASRRGTDTQYF. CDR3 nucleotides: TGTGCCAGCAGGCGGGGCACAGATACGCAGTATTTT. The chain joins TRBV6-5 to TRBJ2-3, with D possibly being TRBD2 (5 bases). The germline V gene encodes CDR1 MNHEY and CDR2 SVGAGI. The CDR3 runs to 12 residues. V gave up 6 bases and J gave up 1 base, with 5 bases separating them.

The V gene is TRBV7-9, the J gene TRBJ2-7, with TRBD1 identical over 11 bases. The CDR3 extends over 13 amino acids. Germline V gene data show CDR1 as SEHNR and CDR2 as FQNEAQ (reference sequence). V dropped 6 bases and J dropped 4; count of bases not matched to a gene: 2. The CDR3 bases are TGTGCCAGCAGGGGGACAGGGGGGTACGAGCAGTACTTC. Translated: CASRGTGGYEQYF.

A word on this clone: Within the sample, other DNA sequences also encode this same CDR3. In DNA form, the CDR3 reads TGTGCCAGCAGCTTGGTACGGGAGGAGACCCAGTACTTC. Its translation: CASSLVREETQYF. The rearrangement uses TRBV7-3 and TRBJ2-5; D is possibly TRBD2 (6 bases). The germline CDR1 and CDR2 sequences are SGHTA and FQGTGA. V was trimmed by 3 bases and J by 5 bases, leaving 10 bases between them. This CDR3 spans 13 amino acids.

The genes are TRBV19 and TRBJ1-1; D is perhaps TRBD1 (5 bases). The germline V gene encodes CDR1 LNHDA and CDR2 SQIVND (reference sequence). Deletions cut 10 bases from V and 0 bases from J, with 18 bases between. The length of the CDR3 is 15 residues. The CDR3, as DNA: TGTGCCACCACCCTGGACACCGCGGTGAACACTGAAGCTTTCTTT. It yields the protein CATTLDTAVNTEAFF.

This chain connects TRBV5-5 to TRBJ1-1, with TRBD1 as a possible D gene (5 bases). The germline V and J ends were trimmed by 7 bases and 7 bases, with 11 bases remaining between them. This CDR3 contains 11 residues. Germline CDR1 and CDR2: SGHKS and YYEKEE (reference sequence). CDR3 DNA: TGTGCCAGCCACGGGGGAGTTGAAGCTTTCTTT. It encodes CASHGGVEAFF.

The rearrangement joins TRBV9 to TRBJ2-1; 9 bases are a match to TRBD2. Trimming removed 4 bases from V and 10 bases from J; junction bases left unmatched: 12. The CDR3 has 15 amino acids. CDR1 is SGDLS and CDR2 is YYNGEE in the germline V gene. This CDR3 reads CASSPRREGQGEQFF. As DNA, the CDR3 is TGTGCCAGCAGCCCCCGGCGGGAGGGCCAAGGGGAGCAGTTCTTC.

The chain uses TRBV18 and TRBJ1-2, with D tentatively TRBD1 (5 bases). Germline assignment: CDR1 KGHSH and CDR2 LQKENI. Trimming removed 5 bases from V and 6 bases from J, with 19 bases in between. This CDR3 comprises 15 residues. The CDR3 spells CASSYSGTAGDGYTF. For the CDR3, the DNA is TGTGCCAGCTCATATTCCGGGACGGCGGGGGATGGCTACACCTTC.

This clone appeared a single time. The rearrangement links TRBV4-1 to TRBJ1-1; TRBD1 is a possible D gene (5 bases). The length of the CDR3 is 15 residues. The V end lost 3 bases, the J end lost 0 bases, and 11 bases lay between the germline ends. Germline V gene lookup returns CDR1 MGHRA and CDR2 YSYEKL. CDR3 sequence reads: CASSHHDSMNTEAFF. In DNA form, the CDR3 reads TGCGCCAGCAGCCACCATGACAGCATGAACACTGAAGCTTTCTTT.

V usage is TRBV6-5 and J usage is TRBJ1-5, with 8 bases identical to TRBD1. CDR1 is MNHEY, CDR2 SVGAGI, per germline. V shed 5 bases and J 6 bases; nucleotides not matched to a gene: 6. The CDR3 loop spans 14 amino acids. CDR3 DNA: TGTGCCAGCAGTCGGACAGGGTTGGCTCAGCCCCAGCATTTT. This translates into CASSRTGLAQPQHF.

This chain joins TRBV30 and TRBJ1-2; a possible D gene is TRBD1 (5 bases). The CDR3 contains 10 residues. Trimming shortened V by 5 bases and J by 8 bases, and 9 bases separated the two germline ends. Germline CDR1 GTSNPN, CDR2 SVGIG (reference sequence). CDR3 nucleotides: TGTGCCTGGTTCGGGGGGGGCTACACCTTC. It encodes CAWFGGGYTF.

The CDR3 bases are TGCGCCAGCAGCGCCCTCTCAGGGGGCAACACCGGGGAGCTGTTTTTT. This sequence encodes CASSALSGGNTGELFF. The rearrangement joins TRBV5-1 to TRBJ2-2, with 8 bases lining up with TRBD1. Germline values: CDR1 SGHRS, CDR2 YFSETQ. The CDR3 is made up of 16 amino acids. V was clipped by 4 bases and J by 2 bases; unmatched bases: 7.

This chain joins TRBV27 and TRBJ2-7, with unresolved D. Germline V gene lookup returns CDR1 MNHEY and CDR2 SMNVEV (reference sequence). Trimming stripped 3 bases from V and 2 bases from J, with 11 bases between. This CDR3 contains 14 residues. The CDR3 bases are TGTGCCAGCAGTTTTCAGTATCCTCCCTACGAGCAGTACTTC. It specifies CASSFQYPPYEQYF.

The chain has TRBV5-6 and TRBJ2-2; tentative D call: TRBD1 (5 bases). The germline gives CDR1 SGHDT, CDR2 YYEEEE. The CDR3 extends over 13 amino acids. Trimming stripped 2 bases from V and 5 bases from J, with 7 bases between. For the CDR3, the DNA is TGTGCCAGCAGCTTCACAGGAACCGGGGAGCTGTTTTTT. This codes for CASSFTGTGELFF.

The chain links TRBV12-5 to TRBJ1-1; possibly TRBD1 for D (6 bases). Trimming cost V 8 bases and J 0 bases, with 10 bases left between them. The CDR3 extends over 13 amino acids. The germline V gene has CDR1 LGHNT and CDR2 FRNRAP. As DNA, the CDR3 is TGTGCTAGTAGCAGGGGTATGAACACTGAAGCTTTCTTT. This translates into CASSRGMNTEAFF.

This chain's CDR3 is CASGSLSGREHEQFF. DNA of the CDR3: TGTGCCAGCGGCTCACTTAGCGGGAGGGAACATGAGCAGTTCTTC. V gene TRBV5-4 combines with J gene TRBJ2-1, with 11 bases identical to TRBD2. Germline values: CDR1 SGHNT, CDR2 YYREEE (reference sequence). CDR3 length: 15 residues. After removal of 7 bases from V and 8 bases from J, the junction contained 11 bases not matched to a gene.

The chain combines TRBV10-3 with TRBJ1-2; TRBD1 aligns across 10 bases. V trimming: 4 bases; J trimming: 1 base; junction bases outside the gene matches: 3. CDR3 length: 15 amino acids. Germline V gives CDR1 ENHRY, CDR2 SYGVKD. The CDR3 bases are TGTGCCATCAGTGGAAGGGACAGGGGTAACTATGGCTACACCTTC. Its protein is CAISGRDRGNYGYTF.

The rearrangement uses TRBV28 and TRBJ1-5; D uncertain. Trimming pared 6 bases from V and 4 bases from J, leaving 7 bases between. The CDR3 is 12 residues long. Germline CDR1 reads MDHEN; CDR2 reads SYDVKM. The CDR3 region is CASSQKNQPQHF. CDR3 coding DNA: TGTGCCAGCAGCCAGAAAAATCAGCCCCAGCATTTT.

This chain connects TRBV2 to TRBJ2-2; 8 bases map to TRBD2. Germline V gene data show CDR1 as SNHLY and CDR2 as FYNNEI. V lost 7 bases and J lost 8; bases outside the gene matches: 9. The CDR3 consists of 14 residues. The CDR3 loop reads CASNSGGLGGELFF. The DNA for the CDR3 is TGTGCCAGCAACAGCGGGGGTCTGGGAGGGGAGCTGTTTTTT.

The chain uses TRBV6-5 and TRBJ2-2; the D gene is possibly TRBD1 (6 bases). The CDR3 has 13 amino acids. Germline V gives CDR1 MNHEY, CDR2 SVGAGI. The V end was cut by 8 bases, the J end by 7 bases, with 14 bases between. CDR3 sequence (DNA): TGTGCCAGCCTTCCAGGGGTGATCGGGGAGCTGTTTTTT. It specifies CASLPGVIGELFF.

The rearrangement joins TRBV15 to TRBJ1-1; D is undetermined. Trimming removed 2 bases from V and 1 base from J, with 5 bases in between. Germline V gives CDR1 LNHNV, CDR2 YYDKDF (reference sequence). The CDR3 sequence is 13 residues long. CDR3 nucleotides: TGTGCCACCAGCAGACGCAGGAACACTGAAGCTTTCTTT. Encoded protein: CATSRRRNTEAFF.

The chain has TRBV18 and TRBJ2-7, with 8 positions matching TRBD1. Unmatched junction bases numbered 8, after V lost 4 bases and J lost 3 bases. Looked up from germline, CDR1 is KGHSH and CDR2 is LQKENI. This CDR3 has 15 amino acids. The CDR3 nucleotides read TGTGCCAGCTCACGATCAGGGGGCAGAAACTACGAGCAGTACTTC. Its translation: CASSRSGGRNYEQYF.

The rearrangement links TRBV6-5 to TRBJ2-7; 7 positions agree with TRBD1. After removal of 0 bases from V and 2 bases from J, the junction contained 7 bases not matched to a gene. There are 16 residues in the CDR3. Germline CDR1 MNHEY, CDR2 SVGAGI. The CDR3 protein is CASSYSRAGGAYEQYF. CDR3 nucleotide sequence: TGTGCCAGCAGTTACTCGAGGGCAGGGGGAGCCTACGAGCAGTACTTC.

V usage is TRBV19 and J usage is TRBJ1-3, with 7 bases fitting TRBD1. Germline trimming cut 3 bases from V and 0 bases from J; bases unmatched to any gene: 5. The CDR3 totals 16 residues. Germline V gene data show CDR1 as LNHDA and CDR2 as SQIVND (reference sequence). CDR3 loop: CASSMSGQVSGNTIYF. The CDR3 DNA follows: TGTGCCAGTAGTATGTCTGGACAGGTCTCTGGAAACACCATATATTTT.

This chain joins TRBV12-3 or TRBV12-4 and TRBJ2-1, with 8 nucleotides matching TRBD1. The CDR3 length is 13 residues. With 6 bases clipped from V and 8 bases from J, the junction kept 6 bases outside the gene matches. CDR3 in amino acids: CASRATGVDEQFF. CDR3 nucleotides: TGTGCCAGCAGGGCGACAGGGGTCGATGAGCAGTTCTTC.

This clone showed up just a few times. The rearrangement links TRBV28 to TRBJ2-7; tentative D call: TRBD2 (7 bases). CDR3 length: 13 amino acids. Germline V CDR1 and CDR2: MDHEN, SYDVKM. Between the trimmed V and J ends, which lost 2 bases and 9 bases, there was a span of 14 bases. In DNA form, the CDR3 reads TGTGCCAGCAGTTTAAACACAGGGAGGGTGCAGTACTTC. It codes for CASSLNTGRVQYF.

The rearrangement links TRBV7-2 to TRBJ2-1, with D maybe TRBD2 (7 bases). This CDR3 spans 17 amino acids. Trimming left V 1 base short and J 0 bases short, with 13 bases between. The germline V gene has CDR1 SGHTA and CDR2 FQGNSA. CDR3 in DNA: TGTGCCAGCAGCTTAGTTGCGGGGGCCATCTCCTACAATGAGCAGTTCTTC. Protein product: CASSLVAGAISYNEQFF.

In its sample, this clone was seen a few times. The genes are TRBV5-1 and TRBJ2-7; 8 bases match TRBD1. V lost 7 bases and J lost 7; bases outside the gene matches: 13. This CDR3 is 14 amino acids long. CDR1 SGHRS and CDR2 YFSETQ come from the germline V gene. CDR3 sequence reads: CASRKDRGGGEQYF. DNA of the CDR3: TGCGCCAGCCGAAAAGACAGGGGAGGAGGTGAGCAGTACTTC. Combining the CDR3 with reference TRBV5-1 and TRBJ2-7 gives the whole variable domain KAGVTQTPRYLIKTRGQQVTLSCSPISGHRSVSWYQQTPGQGLQFLFEYFSETQRNKGNFPGRFSGRQFSNSRSEMNVSTLELGDSALYLCASRKDRGGGEQYFGPGTRLTVT.

The genes are TRBV28 and TRBJ1-6; weak D call: TRBD1 (6 bases). Trimming cost V 10 bases and J 14 bases, with 27 bases left between them. Per germline, CDR1 MDHEN and CDR2 SYDVKM. This CDR3 contains 15 residues. This CDR3 reads CATTFNTGTSITLHF. CDR3 nucleotide sequence: TGTGCCACCACCTTCAACACCGGGACATCGATCACCCTCCACTTT.

In its sample, this clone was seen once. The chain links TRBV4-1 to TRBJ2-1, with TRBD2 as a possible D gene (5 bases). This CDR3 is built from 12 residues. Trimming shortened V by 7 bases and J by 4 bases, and 8 bases separated the two germline ends. CDR1 MGHRA and CDR2 YSYEKL come from the germline V gene. The CDR3 region has the DNA TGCGCCAGCACCAGCGGTTACAATGAGCAGTTCTTC. This translates into CASTSGYNEQFF.

CDR3 residues: CASSSGVSYEQYF. CDR3 sequence (DNA): TGTGCCAGCAGCTCGGGAGTATCCTACGAGCAGTACTTC. The V call is TRBV11-2, the J call TRBJ2-7, with a weak D call TRBD2 (6 bases). V was cut by 4 bases and J by 1 base, with 8 bases left in between. Germline values: CDR1 SGHAT, CDR2 FQNNGV. The CDR3 has 13 amino acids.